Listed here are 21 T cell receptor beta chains from one sample, sequenced in a study of cytomegalovirus exposure and HLA in healthy donors. Primers: 60 Vbeta forward and 13 Jbeta reverse. The data were produced by immunoSEQ multiplex PCR, yet TCRdb's version contains in-frame clones alone and is incomplete. There are about 130,000 clones in the sample; 84% occur only once, and 2.5% to 3.5% lies in the top ten. The sequenced sample consisted of PBMCs. The receptor set was obtained from a woman aged 18-29 years in good health and CMV-seropositive.

The rearrangement joins TRBV30 to TRBJ2-3; D unresolved. The germline CDR1 and CDR2 sequences are GTSNPN and SVGIG (reference sequence). This CDR3 region has 12 residues. Trimming left V 2 bases short and J 5 bases short, with 8 bases between. CDR3 loop: CAWSRGGDTQYF. In DNA, the CDR3 is TGTGCCTGGAGTCGAGGTGGAGATACGCAGTATTTT.

This clone was observed once. The genes are TRBV5-1 and TRBJ2-1; 13 nucleotides align to TRBD2. CDR1 and CDR2 (germline): SGHRS, YFSETQ. With 6 bases clipped from V and 4 bases from J, the junction kept 4 bases outside the gene matches. CDR3 length equals 15 residues. The CDR3 nucleotides read TGCGCCAGCACTACTAGCGGGGGGGCATACAATGAGCAGTTCTTC. Residues: CASTTSGGAYNEQFF.

V usage is TRBV7-2 and J usage is TRBJ2-5; tentative D call: TRBD2 (6 bases). The germline V and J ends were trimmed by 0 bases and 5 bases, with 16 bases remaining between them. Germline CDR1 reads SGHTA; CDR2 reads FQGNSA. This CDR3 is 16 amino acids long. CDR3: CASSLALSGPGETQYF. The CDR3 DNA reads as TGTGCCAGCAGCTTAGCTTTAAGCGGGCCTGGGGAGACCCAGTACTTC.

The chain carries TRBV25-1 and TRBJ1-5, with 11 positions matching TRBD1. The germline CDR1 and CDR2 sequences are MGHDK and SYGVNS. V was clipped by 4 bases and J by 4 bases; unmatched bases: 3. The CDR3 spans 15 residues. In DNA form, the CDR3 reads TGTGCCAGCAGTGGGGGACAGGGGGATAATCAGCCCCAGCATTTT. It yields the protein CASSGGQGDNQPQHF.

V usage is TRBV5-1 and J usage is TRBJ2-1; the match to TRBD2 covers 10 bases. CDR1 is SGHRS, CDR2 YFSETQ, per germline. J was trimmed by 8 bases and V by 3 bases; bases with no gene match: 8. The CDR3 extends over 15 amino acids. The CDR3, as DNA: TGCGCCAGCAGCTACAGCGGGGGGGCCGCATATGAGCAGTTCTTC. Translated, it gives CASSYSGGAAYEQFF.

About this clone: The junction departs from the called germline gene at one end, perhaps through a read error. CDR3 sequence: CSSSLGDRDLDEQYF. The CDR3, as DNA: TGTTCCAGCAGCTTAGGGGACAGGGACTTGGACGAGCAGTACTTC. J is TRBJ2-7 and V is TRBV7-9; 9 bases map to TRBD1. The CDR3 has 15 residues. Germline assignment: CDR1 SEHNR and CDR2 FQNEAQ (reference sequence).

This clone was detected once. CDR3: CASSLRDRGFEQYF. CDR3 in DNA: TGTGCCAGCAGTCTACGGGACAGGGGATTCGAGCAGTACTTC. The V and J genes are TRBV7-9 and TRBJ2-7, with 10 bases fitting TRBD1. With V trimmed by 6 bases and J by 6 bases, 8 bases remained unmatched. Per the germline V gene, CDR1 is SEHNR and CDR2 is FQNEAQ (reference sequence). This CDR3 has 14 residues.

CDR3 nucleotide sequence: TGTGCCAGCAACGCGGGACCCTCCGGTCGCTCACCCCTCCACTTT. It yields the protein CASNAGPSGRSPLHF. V is TRBV11-2 and J is TRBJ1-6; D perhaps matches TRBD1 (5 bases). Deletions cut 7 bases from V and 10 bases from J, with 20 bases between. In germline, CDR1 is SGHAT, CDR2 FQNNGV. There are 15 residues in the CDR3.

This chain joins TRBV5-6 and TRBJ1-4; 7 bases are a match to TRBD1. V gave up 4 bases and J gave up 5 bases; unmatched junction bases: 11. Germline V gene data show CDR1 as SGHDT and CDR2 as YYEEEE. CDR3 size: 16 residues. CDR3: CASSPLRTGSNEKLFF. CDR3 DNA: TGTGCCAGCAGCCCGCTGAGGACAGGTTCCAATGAAAAACTGTTTTTT.

The chain employs TRBV27 and TRBJ1-3; possibly TRBD1 for D (6 bases). V was trimmed by 0 bases and J by 0 bases, leaving 9 bases between them. Germline-derived CDR1 and CDR2 are MNHEY and SMNVEV (reference sequence). The CDR3 has 16 amino acids. CDR3 region: CASSLSGQSSGNTIYF. For the CDR3, the DNA is TGTGCCAGCAGTTTATCTGGACAGAGCTCTGGAAACACCATATATTTT.

The chain has TRBV5-1 and TRBJ2-7, with D perhaps matching TRBD2 (8 bases). The germline V gene has CDR1 SGHRS and CDR2 YFSETQ. Trimming shortened V by 0 bases and J by 5 bases, and 15 bases separated the two germline ends. The CDR3 is made up of 15 amino acids. In nucleotides, the CDR3 is TGCGCCAGCAGCTTGGGACAGGGACTAGGGGACGAGCAGTACTTC. It codes for CASSLGQGLGDEQYF.

The chain combines TRBV18 with TRBJ2-2; D ambiguous. From germline, CDR1 is KGHSH and CDR2 LQKENI. The CDR3 extends over 15 amino acids. Trimming cost V 3 bases and J 0 bases, with 8 bases left between them. The DNA of the CDR3 is TGTGCCAGCTCACCGACATCGGCGAACACCGGGGAGCTGTTTTTT. This gives the protein CASSPTSANTGELFF. Full variable domain (outside the CDR3, taken from reference TRBV18 and TRBJ2-2): NAGVMQNPRHLVRRRGQEARLRCSPMKGHSHVYWYRQLPEEGLKFMVYLQKENIIDESGMPKERFSAEFPKEGPSILRIQQVVRGDSAAYFCASSPTSANTGELFFGEGSRLTVL.

This clone was counted once. This chain joins TRBV6-1 and TRBJ2-1; D remains unclear. Germline V gene data show CDR1 as MNHNS and CDR2 as SASEGT. There are 16 residues in the CDR3. V lost 1 base and J 0 bases, leaving 10 bases between the germline ends. CDR3 sequence (DNA): TGTGCCAGCAGTGAAGTGGGCATCTACTCCTACAATGAGCAGTTCTTC. Translation: CASSEVGIYSYNEQFF.

The chain is built from TRBV6-6 and TRBJ2-3, with 11 positions matching TRBD2. Germline V lookup: CDR1 MNHNY, CDR2 SVGAGI (reference sequence). V gave up 4 bases and J gave up 6 bases; unmatched junction bases: 3. CDR3 length equals 14 residues. The CDR3 region is CASSWRTSGDTQYF. CDR3 DNA sequence: TGTGCCAGCAGTTGGCGGACTAGCGGGGATACGCAGTATTTT.

The rearrangement uses TRBV11-2 and TRBJ2-5; TRBD1 is a possible D gene (6 bases). Trimming stripped 5 bases from V and 5 bases from J, with 24 bases between. CDR1 and CDR2 from the germline V gene are SGHAT and FQNNGV. This CDR3 has 17 residues. CDR3 protein: CASSLHGVTGRKETQYF. The DNA of the CDR3 is TGTGCCAGCAGCCTACATGGGGTGACAGGAAGAAAGGAGACCCAGTACTTC.

The gene calls are TRBV11-2 and TRBJ2-5; tentative D call: TRBD1 (6 bases). The CDR3 spans 14 residues. Germline CDR1 SGHAT, CDR2 FQNNGV. V lost 5 bases and J 5 bases, leaving 15 bases between the germline ends. The CDR3 DNA reads TGTGCCAGCAGCCTGACAGGCTGGGGGGAGACCCAGTACTTC. Translation gives CASSLTGWGETQYF.

This chain connects TRBV12-5 to TRBJ2-5; weak D call: TRBD2 (6 bases). The DNA end is a closer match to TRBJ2-7, so the J assignment may be wrong. There are 18 residues in the CDR3. Germline V CDR1 and CDR2: LGHNT, FRNRAP. The CDR3 DNA is TGTGCTAGTGGTTTGGTCCTAGACAGACGGGAGAGCTCCTACGAGCAGTACTTC. Translating it yields CASGLVLDRRESSYEQYF.

This clone has only one observation. Other DNA sequences in this specimen translate into the identical CDR3. The rearrangement links TRBV4-1 to TRBJ2-5; tentatively, D is TRBD1 (5 bases). The CDR3 is 14 amino acids. V was clipped by 1 base and J by 4 bases, with 10 bases between them. The germline gives CDR1 MGHRA, CDR2 YSYEKL. The CDR3 sequence: CASSQGGRGETQYF. The CDR3 coding sequence is TGCGCCAGCAGCCAAGGGGGCCGTGGAGAGACCCAGTACTTC.

The V call is TRBV5-6, the J call TRBJ1-6; the D is unclear. Between the trimmed V and J ends, which lost 0 bases and 5 bases, there was a span of 12 bases. The germline CDR1 and CDR2 sequences are SGHDT and YYEEEE. The CDR3 is made up of 16 amino acids. The CDR3 sequence: CASSLGSLADNSPLHF. The DNA of the CDR3 is TGTGCCAGCAGCTTGGGCAGCCTGGCGGATAATTCACCCCTCCACTTT.

The CDR3 bases are TGTGCCAGCAGCGTAGTTTCTAGCGGGGGGATTAGTGAGCAGTTCTTC. This gives the protein CASSVVSSGGISEQFF. The chain combines TRBV9 with TRBJ2-1; 11 nucleotides align to TRBD2. Per the germline V gene, CDR1 is SGDLS and CDR2 is YYNGEE. V was pared by 0 bases and J by 9 bases, with 8 bases of the junction left unmatched. The CDR3 is 16 residues long.

The CDR3 protein is CASSFGQGVFQETQYF. The CDR3 coding sequence is TGTGCCAGCAGCTTTGGACAGGGGGTGTTCCAAGAGACCCAGTACTTC. The chain employs TRBV7-9 and TRBJ2-5, with 10 positions matching TRBD1. This CDR3 region has 16 residues. Germline loops: CDR1 SEHNR, CDR2 FQNEAQ (reference sequence). Trimming at V came to 3 bases and at J to 1 base, leaving 5 bases not matched to a gene.